This T cell receptor (beta chain) comes out of a study of vaccination and CD4 T cells after COVID-19. Study summary: In the convalescent cohort, there were six males and four females, two of them Hispanic. Each participant was administered two doses of a vaccine, which was either BNT162b2 or mRNA-1273. At a median approximately 100 days (range 35 to 161) after diagnosis, post-COVID samples were drawn.

This clonotype has a handful of counts. Its antigen is unknown. Treatment indicated: approximately 11-day PBMC culture with coronavirus spike peptide pools or control peptides (ViraFEST assay). ViraFEST stimulated the growth of antigen-specific T cells using peptide pools and subsequently profiled their TCRs by sequencing. Trimming removed 2 bases from V and 2 bases from J; junction bases left unmatched: 5. This CDR3 contains 16 residues. Cultured CD4+ T-cell DNA underwent Oncomine TCR Beta short-read sequencing. TCRdb ran MiXCR on the PCR reads and lists one entry per CDR3 protein. The table includes about 15,000 distinct CDR3 sequences, approximately 30% detected once.

The J gene is TRBJ1-5, the V gene TRBV12-3 or TRBV12-4, with TRBD1 identical over 8 bases. The sample taken for sequencing was cultured CD4+ T cells from blood. This receptor was identified in a human donor with COVID-19. CDR3 coding DNA: TGTGCCAGCAGTTTAACGGCAGGGGGCGGCAATCAGCCCCAGCATTTT. It translates to CASSLTAGGGNQPQHF.